This T cell receptor (beta chain) derives from a study of T cells after yellow fever vaccination. This clonotype was seen a handful of times. TCRdb re-derived calls from the 5' RACE reads in MiXCR, one entry per CDR3 protein. There are 450,000 to 600,000 distinct CDR3 sequences in the sample; around a sixth occur only once, and 15% to 20% lies in the top ten. CDR3 length equals 16 residues. Germline CDR1 and CDR2: DFQATT and SNEGSKA (reference sequence). The germline V and J ends were trimmed by 6 bases and 2 bases, with 21 bases remaining between them. The sequence came from a man in his late teens or twenties who received the YFV17D yellow fever vaccine. The gene calls are TRBV20-1 and TRBJ2-3; D is possibly TRBD2 (7 bases). This specimen consisted of PBMCs, obtained 5 to 6 days after the first yellow fever vaccination. CDR3 DNA: TGCAGTGCCCAGGGGTCAGCAGCGGGGACCACAGATACGCAGTATTTT. It yields the protein CSAQGSAAGTTDTQYF.